The present entry profiles one T cell receptor (beta chain) with its context. The antigen is not known. The sample originates from a study of T cell repertoires in cytomegalovirus infection. The wider study: Public TCR beta signatures marked donors with CMV infection and the matching HLA.

TCRdb re-derived calls from the reads in MiXCR, one entry per CDR3 protein. In the table there are 630,000 or so distinct CDR3 sequences, less than 25% of which are singletons. Study-level results: Across the ex vivo response, the dominant clonotypes were HLA-C-restricted CMV-specific TCR beta clonotypes. The cumulative frequency of public TCR beta families identified carriers of CMV plus the relevant HLA.

The receptor was isolated from a human donor in good health (CMV status not recorded). Some clones in this sample may be carry-over from other donors' samples. Material: CD8+ T cells from PBMCs.

The CDR3 reads CASTFSGYGYTF. For the CDR3, the DNA is TGTGCCAGCACCTTCTCCGGCTATGGCTACACCTTC. The chain combines TRBV6-2 or TRBV6-3 with TRBJ1-2; no reliable D call. CDR3 length: 12 residues. Per the germline V gene, CDR1 is MNHEY and CDR2 is SVGEGT. V was clipped by 7 bases and J by 4 bases, with 10 bases between them.